This T cell receptor beta chain was observed in a study of T cells in Graves' hyperthyroidism and ophthalmopathy. This clonotype was counted between two and nine times. Amplification targeted TCR beta CDR3 regions from RNA transcripts. Using the HTBI primer set, a first-round RT-PCR was run on the TCR CDR3. TCRdb re-called the multiplex PCR reads through MiXCR, storing one row per CDR3 protein. The sample consists of 300,000 to 450,000 distinct CDR3 sequences, around 25% of them appearing once. The CDR3 runs 16 residues. CDR1 is MDHEN, CDR2 SYDVKM, per germline. Trimming removed 1 base from V and 6 bases from J; junction bases left unmatched: 6.

The specimen sequenced was blood. V and J are TRBV28 and TRBJ2-2; the match to TRBD1 covers 9 bases. The source of this sequence is a man aged 50-59 years with Graves' hyperthyroidism. For the CDR3, the DNA is TGTGCCAGCAGTTTATTTGGACAGGGGACGGCCGGGGAGCTGTTTTTT. Encoded protein: CASSLFGQGTAGELFF.